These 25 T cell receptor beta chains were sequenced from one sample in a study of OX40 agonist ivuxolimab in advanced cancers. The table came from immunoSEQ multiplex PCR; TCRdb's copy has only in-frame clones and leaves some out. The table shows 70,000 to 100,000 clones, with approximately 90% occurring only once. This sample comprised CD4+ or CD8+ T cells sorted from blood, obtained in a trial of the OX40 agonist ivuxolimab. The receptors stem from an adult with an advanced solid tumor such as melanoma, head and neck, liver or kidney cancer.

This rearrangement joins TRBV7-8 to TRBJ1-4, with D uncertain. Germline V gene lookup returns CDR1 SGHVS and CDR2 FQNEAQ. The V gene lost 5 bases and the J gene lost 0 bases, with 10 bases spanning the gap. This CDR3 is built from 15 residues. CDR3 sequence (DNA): TGTGCCAGCAGCGTTTGGGTAGCAACTAATGAAAAACTGTTTTTT. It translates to CASSVWVATNEKLFF.

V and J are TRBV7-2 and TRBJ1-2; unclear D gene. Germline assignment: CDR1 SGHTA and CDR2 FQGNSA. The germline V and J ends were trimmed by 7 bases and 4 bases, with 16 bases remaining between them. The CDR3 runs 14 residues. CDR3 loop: CASTRLSTVYGYTF. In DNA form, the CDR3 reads TGTGCCAGCACCAGGTTGAGCACTGTCTATGGCTACACCTTC.

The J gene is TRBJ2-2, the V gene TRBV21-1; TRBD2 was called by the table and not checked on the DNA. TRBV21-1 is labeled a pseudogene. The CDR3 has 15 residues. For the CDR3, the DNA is TGTGCCAGCAGCACGGACTCCGAGAACACCGGGGAGCTGTTTTTT. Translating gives CASSTDSENTGELFF.

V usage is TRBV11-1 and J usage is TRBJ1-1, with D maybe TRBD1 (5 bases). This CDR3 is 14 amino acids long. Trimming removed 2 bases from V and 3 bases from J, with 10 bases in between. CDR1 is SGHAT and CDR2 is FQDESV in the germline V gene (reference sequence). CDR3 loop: CASSLQGTDTEAFF. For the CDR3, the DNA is TGTGCCAGCAGCTTACAGGGAACGGACACTGAAGCTTTCTTT.

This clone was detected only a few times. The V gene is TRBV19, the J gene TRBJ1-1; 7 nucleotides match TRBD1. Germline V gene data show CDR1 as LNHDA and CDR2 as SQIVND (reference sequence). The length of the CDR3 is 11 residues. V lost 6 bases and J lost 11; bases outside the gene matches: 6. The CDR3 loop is CASRTGQRAFF. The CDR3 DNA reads TGTGCCAGTAGAACGGGACAGCGGGCTTTCTTT.

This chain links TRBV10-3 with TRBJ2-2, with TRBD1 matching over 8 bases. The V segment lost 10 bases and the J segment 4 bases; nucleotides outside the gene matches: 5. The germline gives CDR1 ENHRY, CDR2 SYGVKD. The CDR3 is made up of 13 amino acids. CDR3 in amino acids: CATRGQVTGELFF. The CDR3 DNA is TGTGCCACCCGGGGACAGGTCACCGGGGAGCTGTTTTTT.

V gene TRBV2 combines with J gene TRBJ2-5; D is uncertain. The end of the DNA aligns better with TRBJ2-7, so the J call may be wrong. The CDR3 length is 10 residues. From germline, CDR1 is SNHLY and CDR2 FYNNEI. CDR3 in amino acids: CASSGYEQYF. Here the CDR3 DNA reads TGTGCCAGCAGCGGCTACGAGCAGTACTTC.

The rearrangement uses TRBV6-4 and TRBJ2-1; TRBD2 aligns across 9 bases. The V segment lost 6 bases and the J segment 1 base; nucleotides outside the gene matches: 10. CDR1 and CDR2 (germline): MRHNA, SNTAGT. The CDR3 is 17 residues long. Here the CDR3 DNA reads TGTGCCAGCAGCCCGCGGGAGGGTGGAGGATCCTACAATGAGCAGTTCTTC. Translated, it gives CASSPREGGGSYNEQFF.

CDR3: CASRPSGSRTDTQYF. CDR3 in DNA: TGTGCCAGCAGACCTAGCGGGAGTAGGACAGATACGCAGTATTTT. The gene calls are TRBV5-4 and TRBJ2-3; TRBD2 agrees at 10 bases. J lost 3 bases, V lost 5 bases, and 6 bases had no gene match. This CDR3 spans 15 amino acids. Germline V gene lookup returns CDR1 SGHNT and CDR2 YYREEE (reference sequence).

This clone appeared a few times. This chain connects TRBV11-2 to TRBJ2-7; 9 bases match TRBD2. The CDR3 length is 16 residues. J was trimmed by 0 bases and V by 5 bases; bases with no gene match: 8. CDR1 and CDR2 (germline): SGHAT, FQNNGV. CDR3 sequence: CASSRRLAASSYEQYF. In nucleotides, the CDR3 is TGTGCCAGCAGCCGTAGACTAGCGGCAAGCTCCTACGAGCAGTACTTC.

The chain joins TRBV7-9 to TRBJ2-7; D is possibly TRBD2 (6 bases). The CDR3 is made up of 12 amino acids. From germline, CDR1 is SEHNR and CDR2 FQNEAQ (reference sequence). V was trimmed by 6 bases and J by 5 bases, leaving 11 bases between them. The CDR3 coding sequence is TGTGCCAGCAGACCACTAGCAAACGAGCAGTACTTC. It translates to CASRPLANEQYF.

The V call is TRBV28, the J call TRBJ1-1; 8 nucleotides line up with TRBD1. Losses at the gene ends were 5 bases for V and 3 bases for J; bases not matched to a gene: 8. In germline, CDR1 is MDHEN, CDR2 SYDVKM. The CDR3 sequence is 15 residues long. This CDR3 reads CASSLQGARDTEAFF. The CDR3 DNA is TGTGCCAGCAGTCTCCAGGGGGCTCGAGACACTGAAGCTTTCTTT.

The CDR3 loop is CAWTPLAGVGGELFF. DNA for the CDR3: TGTGCCTGGACCCCTCTAGCGGGAGTCGGCGGGGAGCTGTTTTTT. The chain carries TRBV30 and TRBJ2-2, with 10 bases aligning to TRBD2. The V gene's germline CDR1 is GTSNPN and CDR2 SVGIG (reference sequence). V trimming: 4 bases; J trimming: 7 bases; junction bases outside the gene matches: 9. The CDR3 is 15 residues long.

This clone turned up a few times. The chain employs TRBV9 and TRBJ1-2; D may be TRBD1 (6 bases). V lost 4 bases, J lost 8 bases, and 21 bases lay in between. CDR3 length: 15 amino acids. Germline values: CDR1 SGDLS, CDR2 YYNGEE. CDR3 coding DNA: TGTGCCAGCAGCTCCGTGGGACACCTAGTCGGGGGCTACACCTTC. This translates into CASSSVGHLVGGYTF.

The CDR3 here is CASSPPLTGAYEQYF. CDR3 in DNA: TGTGCCAGCAGCCCCCCACTGACAGGGGCCTACGAGCAGTACTTC. This chain connects TRBV11-3 to TRBJ2-7; 8 nucleotides line up with TRBD1. The J segment lost 2 bases and the V segment lost 5 bases, leaving 8 bases of the junction unmatched. This CDR3 is built from 15 residues. Germline V lookup: CDR1 SGHNT, CDR2 YENEEA.

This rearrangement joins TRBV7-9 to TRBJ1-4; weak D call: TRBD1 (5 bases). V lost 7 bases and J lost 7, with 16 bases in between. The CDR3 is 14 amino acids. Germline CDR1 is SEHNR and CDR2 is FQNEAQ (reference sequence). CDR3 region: CASIGTPGFEKLFF. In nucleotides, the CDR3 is TGTGCCAGCATCGGGACCCCCGGTTTTGAAAAACTGTTTTTT.

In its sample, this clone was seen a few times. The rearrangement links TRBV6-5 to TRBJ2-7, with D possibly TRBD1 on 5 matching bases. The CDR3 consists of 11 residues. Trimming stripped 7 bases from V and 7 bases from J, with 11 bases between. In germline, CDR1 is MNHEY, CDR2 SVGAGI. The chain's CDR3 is CASTGLGEQYF. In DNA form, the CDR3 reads TGTGCCAGCACAGGGCTTGGAGAGCAGTACTTC.

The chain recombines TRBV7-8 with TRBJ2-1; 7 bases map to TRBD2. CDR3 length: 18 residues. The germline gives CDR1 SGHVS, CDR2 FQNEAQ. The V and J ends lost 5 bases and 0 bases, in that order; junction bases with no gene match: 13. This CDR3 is CASSPYALAISSYNEQFF. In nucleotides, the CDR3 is TGTGCCAGCAGCCCATATGCACTAGCGATAAGCTCCTACAATGAGCAGTTCTTC.

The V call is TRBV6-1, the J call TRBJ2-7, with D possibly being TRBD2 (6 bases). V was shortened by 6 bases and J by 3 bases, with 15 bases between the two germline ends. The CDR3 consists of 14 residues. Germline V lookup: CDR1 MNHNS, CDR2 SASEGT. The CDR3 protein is CASRARGGGYEQYF. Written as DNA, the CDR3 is TGTGCCAGCAGAGCTCGGGGAGGTGGCTACGAGCAGTACTTC.

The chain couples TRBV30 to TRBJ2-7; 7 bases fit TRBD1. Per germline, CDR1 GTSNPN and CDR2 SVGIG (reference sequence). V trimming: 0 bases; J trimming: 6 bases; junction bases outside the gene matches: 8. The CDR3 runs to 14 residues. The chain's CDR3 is CAWSVRGPGVEQYF. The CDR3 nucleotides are TGTGCCTGGAGTGTGAGGGGGCCAGGGGTCGAGCAGTACTTC.

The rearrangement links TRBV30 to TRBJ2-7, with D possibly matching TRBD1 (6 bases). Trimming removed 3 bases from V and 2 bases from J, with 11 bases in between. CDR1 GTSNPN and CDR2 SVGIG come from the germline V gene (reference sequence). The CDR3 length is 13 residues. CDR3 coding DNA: TGTGCCTGGAGATTAACAGGGACCTACGAGCAGTACTTC. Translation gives CAWRLTGTYEQYF.

The CDR3 loop reads CASSLFTRTEAFF. As DNA, the CDR3 is TGTGCCAGCAGTTTGTTTACTCGCACTGAAGCTTTCTTT. The chain carries TRBV28 and TRBJ1-1, with D uncertain. Per germline, CDR1 MDHEN and CDR2 SYDVKM. The CDR3 runs to 13 residues. The ends were cut back, 3 bases at V and 4 bases at J, with 9 bases in the middle.

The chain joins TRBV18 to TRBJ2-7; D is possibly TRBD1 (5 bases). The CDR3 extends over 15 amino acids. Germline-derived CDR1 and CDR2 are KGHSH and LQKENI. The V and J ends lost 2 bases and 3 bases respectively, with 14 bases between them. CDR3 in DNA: TGTGCCAGCTCACCAGGTGGCAGGGCGATCTACGAGCAGTACTTC. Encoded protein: CASSPGGRAIYEQYF.

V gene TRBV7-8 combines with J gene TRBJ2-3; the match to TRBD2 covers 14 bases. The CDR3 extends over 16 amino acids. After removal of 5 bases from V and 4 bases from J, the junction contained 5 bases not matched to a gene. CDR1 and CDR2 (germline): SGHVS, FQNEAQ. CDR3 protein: CASSNRLAGGPDTQYF. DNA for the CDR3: TGTGCCAGCAGCAACCGACTAGCGGGAGGGCCAGATACGCAGTATTTT.

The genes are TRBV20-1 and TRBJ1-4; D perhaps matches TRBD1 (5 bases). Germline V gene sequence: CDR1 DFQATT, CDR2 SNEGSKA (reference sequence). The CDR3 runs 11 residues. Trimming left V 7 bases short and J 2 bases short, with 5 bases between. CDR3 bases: TGCAGTGGACAGACTAATGAAAAACTGTTTTTT. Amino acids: CSGQTNEKLFF.